The clone carrying this TCR beta chain has just a few counts. Antigen specificity is unknown. TCRdb reprocessed the reads via MiXCR and lists one record per CDR3 protein. The sample shows 45,000 to 60,000 distinct CDR3 sequences, 20% to 25% of them seen only once. The sample comes from a study of T cell repertoires in cytomegalovirus infection. Turning to the study itself: CMV epitopes used comprised recently identified HLA-C-restricted ones and well-studied HLA-B-restricted ones. CMV infection and matching HLA type were both indicated by public TCR beta signatures.

This CDR3 comprises 16 residues. Unmatched junction bases numbered 8, after V lost 0 bases and J lost 6 bases. Germline CDR1 and CDR2: MNHNY and SVGAGI (reference sequence). Study findings and constraints: CMV-specific HLA-C-restricted TCR beta clonotypes dominated the ex vivo response. Of the TCR beta families, the public ones yielded a cumulative frequency that identified carriers of CMV plus the relevant HLA.

The V and J genes are TRBV6-6 and TRBJ2-7; TRBD1 aligns across 10 bases. The source is a human donor in good health (CMV status not recorded). Some clones in this sample may be carry-over from other donors' samples. The sequences come from CD8+ T cells from cultured PBMCs, collected from culture after CMV antigen stimulation. The CDR3 DNA sequence: TGTGCCAGCAGTTACTCGATAGGGGACAGGGGAAGCGAGCAGTACTTC. Its protein is CASSYSIGDRGSEQYF.